This T cell receptor (beta chain) was recorded in a study of T cell responses to AZD1222 COVID-19 vaccine. This clone was picked up one time. Antigen: not known. The table came from immunoSEQ multiplex PCR; TCRdb's copy has only in-frame clones and leaves some out. The table has roughly 99,000 clones, around 89% seen once. Findings and caveats of the study: Reportedly, nearly half of unique spike TCRs recognized epitopes outside B.1.351/B.1.1.7 mutations. Seropositive AZD1222 recipients at baseline numbered only 5 to 7.

The V segment lost 0 bases and the J segment 6 bases; nucleotides outside the gene matches: 3. This CDR3 contains 15 residues. Germline V gene sequence: CDR1 MNHEY, CDR2 SVGAGI. The receptor comes from an adult in good health. The V and J genes are TRBV6-5 and TRBJ2-2; 8 positions match TRBD1. This sample comprised peripheral blood, obtained on day 0 of AZD1222 vaccination. The CDR3 spells CASSYSLQGAGELFF. CDR3 sequence (DNA): TGTGCCAGCAGTTACTCATTACAGGGGGCCGGGGAGCTGTTTTTT.